The rows below give T cell receptor beta chains drawn from one sample of a study of molecular identifiers for immune sequencing clone quantification. TCRdb independently ran MiXCR on the PCR reads; one entry per CDR3 protein. The table has hundreds of thousands of distinct CDR3 sequences, around 25% seen once. Material for sequencing was naive CD8+ T cells from blood, with Jurkat cell RNA spiked in. These receptors were taken from a human donor in good health. Some libraries in this study had Jurkat cell RNA spiked in. Each CDR3 is given with its conserved first and last residue. A D gene is named only where the DNA matches it firmly. Clone sizes are given selectively: once, few, many, or a class where the clone is expanded.

TRBJ2-1,NA,TRBV7-9,NA,TGTGCCAGCAGCTTATATGCAGGGGAGGTCGAGCAGTTCTTC,CASSLYAGEVEQFF
TRBJ2-1,few,TRBV7-2,NA,TGTGCCGGCAGTTCGGGGGTTTCCTACAATGAGCAGTTCTTC,CAGSSGVSYNEQFF
TRBJ2-3,many,TRBV20-1,NA,TGCAGTGTAACCGACCCTGGCCTATTAGATACGCAGTATTTT,CSVTDPGLLDTQYF
TRBJ2-7,many,TRBV6-1,TRBD2,TGTGCCAGCAGTCTAAGCGGGGGGAACTACGAGCAGTACTTC,CASSLSGGNYEQYF
TRBJ2-5,few,TRBV19,TRBD1,TGTGCCAGTAGCATCACAGGGGTTGAAGAGACCCAGTACTTC,CASSITGVEETQYF
TRBJ2-2,NA,TRBV24-1,NA,TGTGCCACCAGTGACCCATCCGGGAACACCGGGGAGCTGTTTTTT,CATSDPSGNTGELFF
TRBJ2-3,many,TRBV20-1,NA,TGCAGTGCTAGAACATGGACTGCCACAGATACGCAGTATTTT,CSARTWTATDTQYF
TRBJ2-7,many,TRBV27,TRBD1,TGTGCCAGCAGTTGGGGACAGGGGACCCAATACGAGCAGTACTTC,CASSWGQGTQYEQYF
TRBJ1-1,NA,TRBV10-2,NA,TGCGCCAGCAGTGACCCCAGGGTAGCGGAGACTGAAGCTTTCTTT,CASSDPRVAETEAFF
TRBJ1-1,NA,TRBV10-2,NA,TGCGCCAGCAGTGAGTCGATGCAACTGAACACTGAAGCTTTCTTT,CASSESMQLNTEAFF
TRBJ2-4,many,TRBV12-3/TRBV12-4,TRBD1,TGTGCCAGCAGTCAATGGACAGGGTCCAAAAACATTCAGTACTTC,CASSQWTGSKNIQYF
TRBJ2-3,many,TRBV5-4,NA,TGTGCCAGCAGCCTTCTACCACCAGATACGCAGTATTTT,CASSLLPPDTQYF
TRBJ2-1,many,TRBV29-1,TRBD2,TGCAGCGTGGCCCCTGGGACTACCGACAATGAGCAGTTCTTC,CSVAPGTTDNEQFF
TRBJ1-5,many,TRBV6-5,NA,TGTGCCAGCAGTTACACCGAGAATCAGCCCCAGCATTTT,CASSYTENQPQHF
TRBJ1-1,few,TRBV20-1,NA,TGCAGCGCTAGAGAAGTCCCGGGGGGGAACACTGAAGCTTTCTTT,CSAREVPGGNTEAFF
TRBJ1-1,many,TRBV24-1,NA,TGTGCCACCAGTGGCAGCATCGGCACTGAAGCTTTCTTT,CATSGSIGTEAFF
TRBJ1-1,many,TRBV5-1,NA,TGCGCCAGCAGCTTGGGGTTTGCAGAATCTGAAGCTTTCTTT,CASSLGFAESEAFF
TRBJ2-2,many,TRBV7-9,TRBD1,TGTGCCAGCAGCCCCCGGACAGGGGTTTACACCGGGGAGCTGTTTTTT,CASSPRTGVYTGELFF
TRBJ1-5,many,TRBV4-1,NA,TGCGCCAGCAGCCAAGAAGGGGTGGTGCAGCCCCAGCATTTT,CASSQEGVVQPQHF
TRBJ2-3,few,TRBV6-5,NA,TGTGCCAGCAGACTGGTTGGGGCAGATACGCAGTATTTT,CASRLVGADTQYF
TRBJ2-4,many,TRBV29-1,TRBD1,TGCAGCGCGACTGTGACAGGGAAAAACATTCAGTACTTC,CSATVTGKNIQYF
TRBJ2-1,many,TRBV9,NA,TGTGCCAGCAGCGTAGAAGGGCAGAGCTCCTACAATGAGCAGTTCTTC,CASSVEGQSSYNEQFF
TRBJ2-1,few,TRBV10-3,TRBD2,TGTGCCATCTCCTGGGACTACGCTATGGAGGAGCAGTTCTTC,CAISWDYAMEEQFF
TRBJ2-1,many,TRBV4-2,TRBD2,TGTGCCAGCAGCCAAGAGACGGGACTAGGTATGCATGAGCAGTTCTTC,CASSQETGLGMHEQFF
TRBJ2-1,many,TRBV4-1,TRBD2,TGCGCCAGCAGCCAAGATCAACTAGCGGGGAATGAGCAGTTCTTC,CASSQDQLAGNEQFF
TRBJ2-3,many,TRBV5-5,NA,TGTGCCAGCAGCCCCATAAAAGGACGCCCAGATACGCAGTATTTT,CASSPIKGRPDTQYF
TRBJ2-7,NA,TRBV7-9,NA,TGTGCCAGCAGCTCTTATGAGGCCCAGGGGGGTCACGAGCAGTACTTC,CASSSYEAQGGHEQYF
TRBJ1-1,few,TRBV9,TRBD1,TGTGCCAGCAGCGACACAGGGGGCGGCACTGAAGCTTTCTTT,CASSDTGGGTEAFF
TRBJ2-3,many,TRBV6-2/TRBV6-3,TRBD1,TGTGCCAGCAGTGGGCAAGGAACAGGGGTCTTGGCAGATACGCAGTATTTT,CASSGQGTGVLADTQYF
TRBJ2-7,NA,TRBV6-2/TRBV6-3,NA,TGTGCCAGCAGTTACTCTCCAGCCGAAGGCTACGAGCAGTACTTC,CASSYSPAEGYEQYF
TRBJ2-7,NA,TRBV6-2/TRBV6-3,NA,TGTGCCAGCAGTCCACAGGGGAGGTCATCTTTCCACGAGCAGTACTTC,CASSPQGRSSFHEQYF
TRBJ1-1,NA,TRBV10-3,NA,TGTGCCATCAGTGATGGGGGAAATGAAGCTTTCTTT,CAISDGGNEAFF
TRBJ2-6,many,TRBV2,NA,TGTGCCAGCACCCATACGTCTGGGGCCAACGTCCTGACTTTC,CASTHTSGANVLTF
TRBJ2-1,NA,TRBV12-3/TRBV12-4,TRBD2,TGTGCCAGCAGTGAGTCTAGCGGGGGGGCCTGGAATGAGCAGTTCTTC,CASSESSGGAWNEQFF
TRBJ1-4,few,TRBV12-5,NA,TGTGCTAGTGGTTTGGTGGGACTTGTGGATAATGAAAAACTGTTTTTT,CASGLVGLVDNEKLFF
TRBJ2-1,many,TRBV4-3,TRBD2,TGCGCCAGCAGCCAAGATTCCGGACTAGCGGCTGAGCAGTTCTTC,CASSQDSGLAAEQFF
TRBJ1-4,many,TRBV28,NA,TGTGCCAGTTCCCCGGGACTTGTCCAAAAACTGTTTTTT,CASSPGLVQKLFF
TRBJ2-7,NA,TRBV20-1,TRBD1,TGCAGTGCTACTTACCGAGAGGGGGCGTACGAGCAGTACTTC,CSATYREGAYEQYF
TRBJ2-1,NA,TRBV6-2/TRBV6-3,TRBD1,TGTGCCAGCAGCAGACAGGGCCCTAATGAGCAGTTCTTC,CASSRQGPNEQFF
TRBJ2-7,many,TRBV20-1,TRBD2,TGCAGTGCTAGTGCCGGGACTAGCGATACCTACGAGCAGTACTTC,CSASAGTSDTYEQYF
TRBJ2-1,few,TRBV29-1,TRBD2,TGCAGCGTTGAAGATCGTTTAGCGGGGGTGGCGTGGATCGCCAATGAGCAGTTCTTC,CSVEDRLAGVAWIANEQFF
TRBJ1-4,few,TRBV30,TRBD1,TGTGCCTGGAGTGTCGAGGCAGGGGGTAGTGAAAAACTGTTTTTT,CAWSVEAGGSEKLFF
TRBJ2-5,few,TRBV2,NA,TGTGCCAGCAGTGATAGCAACGTAGAGACCCAGTACTTC,CASSDSNVETQYF
TRBJ1-1,NA,TRBV19,NA,TGTGCCAGTACCTCTTCCGATTGGCTCAGCACTGAAGCTTTCTTT,CASTSSDWLSTEAFF
TRBJ2-3,NA,TRBV5-1,TRBD2,TGCGCCAGCAGCTGGGGTGTCCACGTCCTAGCGGGCGTGGATACGCAGTATTTT,CASSWGVHVLAGVDTQYF
TRBJ1-5,many,TRBV2,NA,TGTGCCAGCAGTGAAGGGCCAGGGGAGCAGCCCCAGCATTTT,CASSEGPGEQPQHF
TRBJ2-5,many,TRBV12-3/TRBV12-4,NA,TGTGCCAGCAGCCTACTAGGGGAGGAGACCCAGTACTTC,CASSLLGEETQYF
TRBJ2-7,NA,TRBV4-1,NA,TGCGCCAGCAGCCATATCGGGGGGCTCTACGAGCAGTACTTC,CASSHIGGLYEQYF
TRBJ2-7,NA,TRBV10-3,TRBD2,TGTGCCATCAGTGATAGGACTAGCGGTTACCACGAGCAGTACTTC,CAISDRTSGYHEQYF
TRBJ2-3,many,TRBV11-2,NA,TGTGCCAGCAGCTTCGAAGCTAGATCTACAGATACGCAGTATTTT,CASSFEARSTDTQYF
TRBJ2-5,NA,TRBV7-9,NA,TGTGCCAGCAGCTACCGTCCTAGTGGAGAGACCCAGTACTTC,CASSYRPSGETQYF
TRBJ1-4,many,TRBV11-2,TRBD1,TGTGCCAGCAGCTGGCTCGGACAGGGCCGAAATGAAAAACTGTTTTTT,CASSWLGQGRNEKLFF
TRBJ2-3,many,TRBV7-9,TRBD1,TGTGCCAGCAGCCACGGCACCGGGACAGAACGACAAGATACGCAGTATTTT,CASSHGTGTERQDTQYF
TRBJ2-7,few,TRBV6-1,TRBD1,TGTGCCAGCACGTACGGACAGGGTTTCGACGAGCAGTACTTC,CASTYGQGFDEQYF
TRBJ2-3,NA,TRBV6-2/TRBV6-3,TRBD2,TGTGCCAGCAGTCCGGGACTAGCGGAGGATACGCAGTATTTT,CASSPGLAEDTQYF
TRBJ2-4,NA,TRBV9,TRBD2,TGTGCCAGCAGCGTAGGTGCTAGCGGGGTACTAGCCAAAAACATTCAGTACTTC,CASSVGASGVLAKNIQYF
TRBJ2-1,few,TRBV9,NA,TGTGCCAGCAGCGCGGATAGCGATGAGCAGTTCTTC,CASSADSDEQFF
TRBJ2-3,NA,TRBV6-4,TRBD1,TGTGCCAGCAGTGACCAGTACACAGGGGATGGCACAGATACGCAGTATTTT,CASSDQYTGDGTDTQYF
TRBJ2-7,NA,TRBV4-3,NA,TGCGCCAGCAGCCAAACTGACACCCAGCCCTACGAGCAGTACTTC,CASSQTDTQPYEQYF